Sequencing of this T cell receptor (beta chain) was carried out in a study of shared clonotypes between healthy human individuals. Study-wide points: Memory subsets had estimated richness that was generally smaller than that of naive subsets. The researchers took only blood, and tissue repertoires probably look different.

Clones were sequenced by immunoSEQ multiplex PCR, and TCRdb holds only the in-frame ones, with some missing. The sample lists about 2 million clones; about 95% were seen once. As concerns this clone: As yet, its antigen is unknown.

Cells designated naive CD8 were CD45RO-negative and were positively selected for CCR7, with terminally differentiated effector memory CD45RA+ cells excluded. Everyone who donated was a Caucasian adult who lived in Nashville, Tennessee. The CDR3 is 13 residues long. Per the germline V gene, CDR1 is SGDLS and CDR2 is YYNGEE. With 3 bases clipped from V and 6 bases from J, the junction kept 6 bases outside the gene matches. The chain is built from TRBV9 and TRBJ2-7; TRBD1 matches at 7 bases. Sample: naive CD8+ T cells sorted from blood. This receptor was identified in a man between 18 and 35 years old in good health. DNA of the CDR3: TGTGCCAGCAGCGACCCCACAGGGGTCGAGCAGTACTTC. Translating it yields CASSDPTGVEQYF.